Each of the 26 T cell receptor beta chains below was sequenced from the same sample in a study of blood T cells in healthy people across ages. The second PCR ran about 6 to 12 cycles with a sample-barcoded 5' primer and J-beta primers. TCRdb independently ran MiXCR on the 5' RACE reads; one entry per CDR3 protein. Of approximately 790,000 distinct CDR3 sequences listed, approximately 65% were seen once; the top ten hold 25% to 35%. Sequencing was performed on blood. These receptors were taken from a man younger than 40 in good health.

The rearrangement uses TRBV6-6 and TRBJ2-4; D is possibly TRBD1 or TRBD2 (5 bases each). The end of the DNA is better explained by TRBJ2-5, so the J call may be wrong. This CDR3 has 17 amino acids. CDR1 MNHNY and CDR2 SVGAGI come from the germline V gene (reference sequence). CDR3 coding DNA: TGTGCCAGCACGATTACGGCACCGGGACCCCCGGGAGAGACCCAGTACTTC. Protein: CASTITAPGPPGETQYF.

The chain employs TRBV20-1 and TRBJ1-4; D might be TRBD1 (5 bases). From germline, CDR1 is DFQATT and CDR2 SNEGSKA (reference sequence). The V gene lost 0 bases and the J gene lost 8 bases, with 7 bases spanning the gap. The CDR3 totals 12 residues. This CDR3 reads CSAREPGEKLFF. The CDR3 region has the DNA TGCAGTGCTAGAGAACCAGGGGAAAAACTGTTTTTT.

The table lists this clonotype with many counts. The chain carries TRBV25-1 and TRBJ1-2; maybe TRBD1 (5 bases). Between the trimmed V and J ends, which lost 0 bases and 4 bases, there was a span of 12 bases. The CDR3 is 15 residues long. Germline V CDR1 and CDR2: MGHDK, SYGVNS. CDR3 residues: CASSEYSGTPYGYTF. The CDR3 DNA sequence: TGTGCCAGCAGTGAATATAGTGGGACCCCCTATGGCTACACCTTC.

This clonotype was recorded a few times. This rearrangement joins TRBV12-3 or TRBV12-4 to TRBJ2-1, with 13 bases matching TRBD2. V was pared by 5 bases and J by 9 bases, with 4 bases of the junction left unmatched. This CDR3 is built from 14 residues. CDR3 in DNA: TGTGCCAGCAGTCGGACTAGCGGGGGAGGTGAGCAGTTCTTC. It is translated as CASSRTSGGGEQFF.

V and J are TRBV10-3 and TRBJ2-5; TRBD2 matches at 8 bases. The CDR3 runs 16 residues. The ends lost 4 bases at V and 2 bases at J; junction bases unmatched: 9. From germline, CDR1 is ENHRY and CDR2 SYGVKD. CDR3 sequence reads: CAISGGGLAGQETQYF. The CDR3 nucleotides read TGTGCCATCAGTGGAGGGGGGCTAGCGGGTCAAGAGACCCAGTACTTC.

This sequence joins TRBV28 and TRBJ1-2; no clear D. Germline CDR1 and CDR2: MDHEN and SYDVKM. The CDR3 loop spans 13 amino acids. V gave up 6 bases and J gave up 10 bases, with 18 bases separating them. CDR3 loop: CASSEATEKYYTF. The CDR3 region has the DNA TGTGCCAGCAGCGAAGCGACGGAGAAATACTACACCTTC.

The chain uses TRBV20-1 and TRBJ2-1, with D possibly TRBD2 on 6 matching bases. V was clipped by 6 bases and J by 12 bases, with 18 bases between them. Germline CDR1 and CDR2: DFQATT and SNEGSKA (reference sequence). CDR3 size: 12 residues. For the CDR3, the DNA is TGCAGTGCCCGGCGGGATAGAATTCGGCAGTTCTTC. It yields the protein CSARRDRIRQFF.

CDR3 nucleotide sequence: TGCGCCAGCAGCCAGTTCTTCCTAGCGGGGAGAAGTAATGAGCAGTTCTTC. Amino acids: CASSQFFLAGRSNEQFF. The gene calls are TRBV5-1 and TRBJ2-1; 9 bases agree with TRBD2. The germline V gene has CDR1 SGHRS and CDR2 YFSETQ. Losses at the gene ends were 4 bases for V and 7 bases for J; bases not matched to a gene: 15. CDR3 length: 17 residues.

The chain links TRBV6-5 to TRBJ2-4; D is undetermined. The CDR3 runs to 16 residues. From germline, CDR1 is MNHEY and CDR2 SVGAGI. V was pared by 2 bases and J by 0 bases, with 11 bases between. The CDR3 region is CASSYNPLLAKNIQYF. The CDR3 DNA follows: TGTGCCAGCAGTTACAATCCCCTGCTAGCCAAAAACATTCAGTACTTC.

The chain employs TRBV6-2 or TRBV6-3 and TRBJ2-1; 12 bases are shared with TRBD1. V lost 5 bases, J lost 8 bases, and 10 bases stayed unmatched. The CDR3 extends over 16 amino acids. Germline CDR1 is MNHEY and CDR2 is SVGEGT. The CDR3 here is CASSRPGQGAGDEQFF. For the CDR3, the DNA is TGTGCCAGCAGTCGCCCGGGACAGGGGGCTGGGGATGAGCAGTTCTTC.

This clonotype was found many times. The V gene is TRBV15, the J gene TRBJ2-6; no reliable D call. Germline assignment: CDR1 LNHNV and CDR2 YYDKDF (reference sequence). There are 16 residues in the CDR3. V lost 0 bases and J lost 2, with 8 bases in between. CDR3 in DNA: TGTGCCACCAGCAGAGATCGGGTAACTGGGGCCAACGTCCTGACTTTC. It specifies CATSRDRVTGANVLTF.

This chain connects TRBV9 to TRBJ2-5; D perhaps matches TRBD1 (7 bases). The CDR3 contains 15 residues. The ends were cut back, 0 bases at V and 0 bases at J, with 9 bases in the middle. Germline V gives CDR1 SGDLS, CDR2 YYNGEE. The DNA for the CDR3 is TGTGCCAGCAGCGTAGGCGGGACAGACCAAGAGACCCAGTACTTC. It is translated as CASSVGGTDQETQYF.

As concerns this clonotype: At one of its ends the junction is not consistent with the germline gene, which may arise from a read error. This chain connects TRBV7-2 to TRBJ2-3; 8 bases line up with TRBD2. From germline, CDR1 is SGHTA and CDR2 FQGNSA. The CDR3 is made up of 16 amino acids. CDR3 sequence (DNA): TGTGCCAGCAGCCTAGCGGGCAGCTCTAGCACAGATACGCAGTATTTT. Protein product: CASSLAGSSSTDTQYF.

V is TRBV29-1 and J is TRBJ2-7; a possible D gene is TRBD2 (7 bases). The CDR3 totals 13 residues. Germline CDR1 reads SQVTM; CDR2 reads ANQGSEA. V was trimmed by 1 base and J by 3 bases, leaving 10 bases between them. CDR3 residues: CSVEGEGVYEQYF. CDR3 bases: TGCAGCGTTGAAGGGGAGGGGGTCTACGAGCAGTACTTC.

The chain links TRBV27 to TRBJ2-1; D is perhaps TRBD1 (6 bases). The CDR3 consists of 15 residues. The V gene lost 6 bases and the J gene lost 3 bases, with 15 bases spanning the gap. The germline CDR1 and CDR2 sequences are MNHEY and SMNVEV (reference sequence). The CDR3 spells CASRPGTLVYNEQFF. CDR3 in DNA: TGTGCCAGCAGACCCGGGACATTAGTCTACAATGAGCAGTTCTTC.

As for this clonotype: One end of the junction does not line up with germline, which may come from a read error. The chain recombines TRBV29-1 with TRBJ1-4; D uncertain. CDR3 length: 11 amino acids. CDR1 and CDR2 from the germline V gene are SQVTM and ANQGSEA. In nucleotides, the CDR3 is TGCGGCGTGGAGGTTGGGGAAAAACTGTTTTTT. Translated, it gives CGVEVGEKLFF.

This sequence joins TRBV5-1 and TRBJ1-6; D is unresolved. The CDR3 spans 16 residues. Germline lookup yields CDR1 SGHRS and CDR2 YFSETQ. The V end was cut by 2 bases, the J end by 7 bases, with 16 bases between. CDR3 in DNA: TGCGCCAGCAGCTTAAAGGGAACCATGGGGAATTCACCCCTCCACTTT. Translation gives CASSLKGTMGNSPLHF.

This chain connects TRBV4-3 to TRBJ2-1; 10 nucleotides agree with TRBD2. CDR1 and CDR2 (germline): LGHNA, YSLEER. V dropped 2 bases and J dropped 12; count of bases not matched to a gene: 10. CDR3 length equals 15 residues. The CDR3 is CASSQLAGALYGQFF. The CDR3 DNA sequence: TGCGCCAGCAGCCAACTAGCGGGGGCCCTCTATGGGCAGTTCTTC.

The chain is built from TRBV12-3 or TRBV12-4 and TRBJ2-7, with D perhaps matching TRBD2 (6 bases). Between the trimmed V and J ends, which lost 8 bases and 3 bases, there was a span of 17 bases. This CDR3 has 14 amino acids. CDR3 loop: CASQGRRAVYEQYF. The DNA of the CDR3 is TGTGCCAGCCAAGGACGGAGGGCTGTCTACGAGCAGTACTTC.

The chain employs TRBV5-1 and TRBJ2-5; 7 nucleotides agree with TRBD1. With V trimmed by 3 bases and J by 1 base, 3 bases remained unmatched. Germline V gives CDR1 SGHRS, CDR2 YFSETQ. The CDR3 is 14 amino acids. DNA for the CDR3: TGCGCCAGCAGCTCGGACAGGCCCCAAGAGACCCAGTACTTC. This encodes CASSSDRPQETQYF.

This chain links TRBV6-5 with TRBJ1-1; weak D call: TRBD1 (5 bases). Germline CDR1 and CDR2: MNHEY and SVGAGI. The length of the CDR3 is 13 residues. Deletions cut 2 bases from V and 4 bases from J, with 8 bases between. This CDR3 is CASSYGGTTEAFF. CDR3 nucleotide sequence: TGTGCCAGCAGTTACGGGGGAACCACTGAAGCTTTCTTT.

This chain connects TRBV5-5 to TRBJ1-2; tentatively, D is TRBD1 (5 bases). V dropped 1 base and J dropped 3 bases, with 16 bases sitting between them. The CDR3 covers 16 residues. Germline CDR1 and CDR2: SGHKS and YYEKEE (reference sequence). DNA of the CDR3: TGTGCCAGCAGCTTGTTCGTCGGCAGGGCGGACTATGGCTACACCTTC. Its translation: CASSLFVGRADYGYTF. The full variable domain, with the rest looked up from reference TRBV5-5 and TRBJ1-2, is DAGVTQSPTHLIKTRGQQVTLRCSPISGHKSVSWYQQVLGQGPQFIFQYYEKEERGRGNFPDRFSARQFPNYSSELNVNALLLGDSALYLCASSLFVGRADYGYTFGSGTRLTVV.

This sequence joins TRBV5-6 and TRBJ2-5; D unresolved. TRBJ2-7 matches the DNA end more closely, so the J call is doubtful. Germline-derived CDR1 and CDR2 are SGHDT and YYEEEE. The CDR3 spans 11 residues. The CDR3 sequence: CASSVVDEQYF. Here the CDR3 DNA reads TGTGCCAGCAGTGTGGTGGACGAGCAGTACTTC.

There are a few counts of this clonotype. This rearrangement joins TRBV9 to TRBJ2-6; D may be TRBD1 or TRBD2 (5 bases each). V shed 5 bases and J shed 4 bases, with 13 bases lying between them. Germline V CDR1 and CDR2: SGDLS, YYNGEE. The CDR3 is 15 residues long. This CDR3 is CASSPGARGANVLTF. The CDR3 bases are TGTGCCAGCAGTCCCGGGGCGAGGGGGGCCAACGTCCTGACTTTC.

The CDR3 sequence is CATFGGYNEQFF. The CDR3 nucleotides read TGTGCCACCTTTGGGGGCTACAATGAGCAGTTCTTC. The chain links TRBV27 to TRBJ2-1; D may be TRBD1 or TRBD2 (5 bases each). V was shortened by 10 bases and J by 3 bases, with 10 bases between the two germline ends. This CDR3 is 12 amino acids long. CDR1 is MNHEY and CDR2 is SMNVEV in the germline V gene (reference sequence).

This clonotype has a handful of counts. The chain carries TRBV29-1 and TRBJ2-7, with D unclear. The length of the CDR3 is 11 residues. V dropped 6 bases and J dropped 5 bases, with 11 bases sitting between them. The V gene's germline CDR1 is SQVTM and CDR2 ANQGSEA. The CDR3 protein is CSVGEWNEQYF. In DNA, the CDR3 is TGCAGCGTCGGCGAGTGGAACGAGCAGTACTTC.